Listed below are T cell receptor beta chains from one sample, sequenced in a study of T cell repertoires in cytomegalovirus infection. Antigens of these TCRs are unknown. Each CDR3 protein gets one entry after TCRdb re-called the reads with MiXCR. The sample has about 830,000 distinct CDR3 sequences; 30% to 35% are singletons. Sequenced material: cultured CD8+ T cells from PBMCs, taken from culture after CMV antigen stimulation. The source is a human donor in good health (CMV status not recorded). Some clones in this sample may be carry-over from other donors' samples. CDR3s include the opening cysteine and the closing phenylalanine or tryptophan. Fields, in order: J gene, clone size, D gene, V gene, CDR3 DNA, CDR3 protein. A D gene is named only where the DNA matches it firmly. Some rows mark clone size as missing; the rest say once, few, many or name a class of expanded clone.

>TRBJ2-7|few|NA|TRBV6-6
TGTGCCAGCAGTTACGGGGACAACTACGAGCAGTACTTC
CASSYGDNYEQYF
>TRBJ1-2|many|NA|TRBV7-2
TGTGCCAGCAGGCGGCCAGGTGATGGCTACACCTTC
CASRRPGDGYTF
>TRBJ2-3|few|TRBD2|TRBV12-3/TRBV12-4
TGTGCCAGCAGTTTGCCACTACTAGCGGGGGCCACAGATACGCAGTATTTT
CASSLPLLAGATDTQYF
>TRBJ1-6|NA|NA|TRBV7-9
TGTGCCAGCGCCATGGATCCCTCCTCTAATCCCCTCCACTTT
CASAMDPSSNPLHF
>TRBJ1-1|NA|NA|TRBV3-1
TGTGCCAGCAGCCAAGATGAAGAACTGGGCACTGAAGCTTTCTTT
CASSQDEELGTEAFF
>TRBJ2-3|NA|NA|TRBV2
TGTGCCAGCATAAGAGGCGGGGCTAAAGATACGCAGTATTTT
CASIRGGAKDTQYF
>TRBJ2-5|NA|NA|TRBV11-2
TGTGCCAGCCGAGGGGTTTGGGGACCTAACCAAGAGACCCAGTACTTC
CASRGVWGPNQETQYF
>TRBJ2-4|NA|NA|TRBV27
TGTGCCAGCAGTTTAAAGCTCTCAGGGTCCAAAAACATTCAGTACTTC
CASSLKLSGSKNIQYF
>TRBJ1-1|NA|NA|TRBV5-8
TGTGCCAGCAGCTTGATAGGTCAGTTGGAAACTGAAGCTTTCTTT
CASSLIGQLETEAFF
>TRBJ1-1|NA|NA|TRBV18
TGTGCCAGCTCACCACCGGCAGGGACGGGCACTGAAGCTTTCTTT
CASSPPAGTGTEAFF
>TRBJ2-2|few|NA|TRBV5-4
TGTGCCAGCAGACCCGACAGGTCCAACACCGGGGAGCTGTTTTTT
CASRPDRSNTGELFF
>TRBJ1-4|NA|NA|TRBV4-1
TGCGCCAGCAGCCAAGATACGGGCACCGGGACTTTTGATGAAAAACTGTTTTTT
CASSQDTGTGTFDEKLFF
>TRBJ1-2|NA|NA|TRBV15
TGTGCCACCAGCAGAGATACGGGGGCGCTGGGGACTTGGGGCTACACCTTC
CATSRDTGALGTWGYTF
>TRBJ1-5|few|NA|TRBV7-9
TGTGCCAGCAGCTTAGCTTGGGGAACCGATCAGCCCCAGCATTTT
CASSLAWGTDQPQHF
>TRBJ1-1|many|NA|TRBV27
TGTGCCAGCAAAGGGGGGGCGAACACTGAAGCTTTCTTT
CASKGGANTEAFF
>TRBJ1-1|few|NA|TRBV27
TGTGCCAGCAGTTTAAAGACAGGCTCCGAAGCTTTCTTT
CASSLKTGSEAFF
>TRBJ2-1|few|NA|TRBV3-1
TGTGCCAGCAGCCAAGAAAGTTACAATGAGCAGTTCTTC
CASSQESYNEQFF
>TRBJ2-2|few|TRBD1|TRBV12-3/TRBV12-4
TGTGCCAGCAAACGGCGGGACAGGGCTACCGGGGAGCTGTTTTTT
CASKRRDRATGELFF
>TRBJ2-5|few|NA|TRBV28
TGTGCCAGCAGTTTACAAGGACAAAGGGGTGCTTGGCTGGGAGAGACCCAGTACTTC
CASSLQGQRGAWLGETQYF
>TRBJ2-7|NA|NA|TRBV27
TGTGCCAGCAGTTTATCCTTCCCGGGGGCCAACGACGAGCAGTACTTC
CASSLSFPGANDEQYF
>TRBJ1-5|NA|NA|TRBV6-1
TGTGCCAGCAGTGTCCGGGGGGATAGCAATCAGCCCCAGCATTTT
CASSVRGDSNQPQHF
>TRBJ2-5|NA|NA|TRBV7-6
TGTGCCAGCAACCCGGGGGGCCGAGAGACCCAGTACTTC
CASNPGGRETQYF
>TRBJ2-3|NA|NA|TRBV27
TGTGCCAGCAGCCCAATTTCTAGCGACCCAGATACGCAGTATTTT
CASSPISSDPDTQYF
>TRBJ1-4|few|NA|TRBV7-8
TGTGCCACAAGGGGAGAGTGGAATGAAAAACTGTTTTTT
CATRGEWNEKLFF
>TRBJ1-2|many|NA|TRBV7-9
TGTGCCAGCAGCTTAGACTATGGCTACACCTTC
CASSLDYGYTF
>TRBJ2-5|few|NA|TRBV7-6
TGTGCCAGCAGCTTAATCGGGAAAAACCAAGAGACCCAGTACTTC
CASSLIGKNQETQYF
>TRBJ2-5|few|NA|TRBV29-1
TGCAGCGTGGGAGAGACCCAGTACTTC
CSVGETQYF
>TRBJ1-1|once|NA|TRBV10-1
TGCGCCAGCAGGGACGGTAAGATGAACACTGAAGCTTTCTTT
CASRDGKMNTEAFF
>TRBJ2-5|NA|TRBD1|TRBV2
TGTGCCAGCAGATCGGGACAGCCTCCAGAGACCCAGTACTTC
CASRSGQPPETQYF
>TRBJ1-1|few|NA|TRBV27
TGTGCCAGCAGTACCATTCAACTGAACACTGAAGCTTTCTTT
CASSTIQLNTEAFF
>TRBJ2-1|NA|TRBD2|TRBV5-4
TGTGCCAGCAGCTTCATAGCGGGGGGGCTGGACAATGAGCAGTTCTTC
CASSFIAGGLDNEQFF
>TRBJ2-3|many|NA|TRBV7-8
TGTGCCAGCAGCTTAATTCGCTCAGATACGCAGTATTTT
CASSLIRSDTQYF
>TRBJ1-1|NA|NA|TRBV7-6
TGTGCCAGCAGCTTAGCCCGGGGGGGACGTAGTGAAGCTTTCTTT
CASSLARGGRSEAFF
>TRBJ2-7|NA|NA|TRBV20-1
TGCAGTGCTAGAGATCTTCGCGGGTCCTCCTACGAGCAGTACTTC
CSARDLRGSSYEQYF
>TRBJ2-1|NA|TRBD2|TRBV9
TGTGCCAGCAGCCCCCGGAGGGCGCTAGCGGGGGGGCTGGATGAGCAGTTCTTC
CASSPRRALAGGLDEQFF
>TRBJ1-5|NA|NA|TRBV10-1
TGCGCCAGCAGTGAGTCGAGAGACCACGAGGAATATCAGCCCCAGCATTTT
CASSESRDHEEYQPQHF
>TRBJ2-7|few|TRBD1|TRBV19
TGTGCCAGTACCGAAAGGGGACAGGCCTTTCGATCGGGCTCCTACGAGCAGTACTTC
CASTERGQAFRSGSYEQYF
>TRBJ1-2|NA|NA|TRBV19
TGTGTCACCCGAGGAAAGGGTTACTATGGCTACACCTTC
CVTRGKGYYGYTF
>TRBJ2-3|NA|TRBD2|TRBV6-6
TGTGCCAACAGTTACGAGAGCGGGGGGGTCAGCACAGATACGCAGTATTTT
CANSYESGGVSTDTQYF
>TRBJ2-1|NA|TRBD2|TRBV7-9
TGTGCCAGCAGCGATCCGGGGGGGGCCTATGAGCAGTTCTTC
CASSDPGGAYEQFF
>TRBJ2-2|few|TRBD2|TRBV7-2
TGTGCCAGCAGCGCCCGTCTCGGGGGGGCCCTCGGGGAGCTGTTTTTT
CASSARLGGALGELFF
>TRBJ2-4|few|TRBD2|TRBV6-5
TGTGCCAGCAGCCCTAGCGGGGGGGCGGGGGACATTCAGTACTTC
CASSPSGGAGDIQYF
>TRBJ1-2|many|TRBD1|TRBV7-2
TGTGCCAGCAGAGAAGGACAGGCATCCTCGGGCTACACCTTC
CASREGQASSGYTF
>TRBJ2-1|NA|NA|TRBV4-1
TGCGCCAGCAGCACCGGGACCGATGAGCAGTTCTTC
CASSTGTDEQFF
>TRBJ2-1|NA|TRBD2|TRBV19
TGTGCCAGTAGTATAGAACTAGCGCTTTACTCCTACAATGAGCAGTTCTTC
CASSIELALYSYNEQFF
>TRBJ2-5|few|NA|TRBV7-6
TGTGCCAGCAGCTTAAGATCAGGCCAGGCGGGAGAGACCCAGTACTTC
CASSLRSGQAGETQYF
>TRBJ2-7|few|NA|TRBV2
TGTGCCAGCAGTGAATCGGCAGGCCGACGTTCGGCCGAGCAGTACTTC
CASSESAGRRSAEQYF
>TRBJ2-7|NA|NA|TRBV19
TGTGCCAGTAGCACTGGGACGTACTCCTACGAGCAGTACTTC
CASSTGTYSYEQYF
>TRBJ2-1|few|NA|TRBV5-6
TGTGCCAGCAGTCCTGACGGGGAAGGGCCCTACAATGAGCAGTTCTTC
CASSPDGEGPYNEQFF
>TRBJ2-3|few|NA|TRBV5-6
TGTGCCAGCAGCGCCGGGAGTAGCGGTGGACCCACAGATACGCAGTATTTT
CASSAGSSGGPTDTQYF
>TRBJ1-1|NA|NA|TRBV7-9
TGTGCCAGCAGCTCCGCCTTTGAAGCTTTCTTT
CASSSAFEAFF
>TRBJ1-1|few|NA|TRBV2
TGTGCCAGCCCCACGGGGGCGCAGGTTACTGAAGCTTTCTTT
CASPTGAQVTEAFF